Each of the 10 T cell receptor beta chains below was sequenced from the same sample in a study of cytomegalovirus exposure and HLA in healthy donors. Primers for the PCR totalled 60 Vbeta and 13 Jbeta. Assay: immunoSEQ multiplex PCR; the TCRdb copy retains only in-frame clones and omits some. The data show some 250,000 clones, over 70% seen once. Sample: PBMCs. The receptors derive from a woman aged 55-70 years in good health and CMV-seropositive.

The rearrangement joins TRBV12-5 to TRBJ2-1; D is undetermined. The germline CDR1 and CDR2 sequences are LGHNT and FRNRAP. CDR3 size: 15 residues. V was shortened by 3 bases and J by 0 bases, with 9 bases between the two germline ends. Written as DNA, the CDR3 is TGTGCTAGTGGTTTTCTAGGTAGCTCCTACAATGAGCAGTTCTTC. Its protein product is CASGFLGSSYNEQFF.

The J gene is TRBJ2-2, the V gene TRBV2, with 7 bases lining up with TRBD2. The CDR3 totals 14 residues. V lost 6 bases and J lost 6; bases outside the gene matches: 7. Germline V CDR1 and CDR2: SNHLY, FYNNEI. The CDR3 sequence is CASSSLGGAGELFF. The CDR3, as DNA: TGTGCCAGCAGCTCCCTGGGGGGGGCCGGGGAGCTGTTTTTT.

Only a few counts were recorded for this clone. This chain joins TRBV5-1 and TRBJ2-1, with D perhaps TRBD2 (6 bases). V gave up 5 bases and J gave up 4 bases, with 13 bases separating them. Germline V lookup: CDR1 SGHRS, CDR2 YFSETQ. The CDR3 loop spans 14 amino acids. The CDR3 is CASRKDGGYNEQFF. CDR3 DNA: TGCGCCAGCAGGAAAGACGGGGGTTACAATGAGCAGTTCTTC.

V usage is TRBV27 and J usage is TRBJ1-1; D unclear. Germline V CDR1 and CDR2: MNHEY, SMNVEV (reference sequence). The germline V and J ends were trimmed by 6 bases and 6 bases, with 11 bases remaining between them. The CDR3 contains 12 residues. This chain's CDR3 is CASRGWRAEAFF. CDR3 DNA sequence: TGTGCCAGCAGGGGATGGCGGGCTGAAGCTTTCTTT.

V usage is TRBV29-1 and J usage is TRBJ2-7, with 7 bases identical to TRBD2. Per the germline V gene, CDR1 is SQVTM and CDR2 is ANQGSEA. The CDR3 is made up of 12 amino acids. The trim removed 6 bases at V and 4 bases at J, leaving 6 bases unmatched. The CDR3 bases are TGCAGCGTGGGGGGGACCCGATACGAGCAGTACTTC. This gives the protein CSVGGTRYEQYF.

The V and J genes are TRBV5-1 and TRBJ2-3; a possible D gene is TRBD2 (6 bases). V lost 3 bases and J lost 1, with 12 bases in between. Per the germline V gene, CDR1 is SGHRS and CDR2 is YFSETQ. CDR3 length equals 15 residues. CDR3 amino acids: CASSSRERGTDTQYF. CDR3 nucleotide sequence: TGCGCCAGCAGCTCCCGGGAGCGGGGCACAGATACGCAGTATTTT.

This clone occurred once. This sequence joins TRBV21-1 and TRBJ2-1; no DNA check was done on the table's D call, TRBD1. TRBV21-1 is a pseudogene segment. This CDR3 is 14 amino acids long. The CDR3 sequence: CASSSPDIYNEQFF. CDR3 in DNA: TGTGCCAGCAGCAGCCCCGACATCTACAATGAGCAGTTCTTC.

The chain couples TRBV7-9 to TRBJ2-3; 8 bases are a match to TRBD1. CDR3 size: 18 residues. Per germline, CDR1 SEHNR and CDR2 FQNEAQ (reference sequence). The V gene end was trimmed by 5 bases and the J gene end by 3 bases; junction bases not matched to a gene: 16. CDR3 protein: CASSPLAPRGPWTDTQYF. The CDR3 region has the DNA TGTGCCAGCAGCCCCCTGGCCCCCAGGGGGCCTTGGACAGATACGCAGTATTTT.

The chain combines TRBV7-2 with TRBJ2-1, with TRBD2 matching over 7 bases. The germline V gene encodes CDR1 SGHTA and CDR2 FQGNSA. The length of the CDR3 is 14 residues. V lost 3 bases to trimming and J lost 7 bases; unmatched junction nucleotides: 6. The CDR3 reads CASSFSGPGNEQFF. As DNA, the CDR3 is TGTGCCAGCAGCTTTAGCGGGCCTGGGAATGAGCAGTTCTTC.

As for this clone: Other nucleotide sequences in the sample specify the same CDR3. The gene calls are TRBV5-1 and TRBJ1-5; 7 positions match TRBD1. The V gene's germline CDR1 is SGHRS and CDR2 YFSETQ. Trimming at V came to 0 bases and at J to 4 bases, leaving 4 bases not matched to a gene. The CDR3 is made up of 15 amino acids. The CDR3 here is CASSLEGGGNQPQHF. The DNA of the CDR3 is TGCGCCAGCAGCTTGGAAGGGGGCGGGAATCAGCCCCAGCATTTT.